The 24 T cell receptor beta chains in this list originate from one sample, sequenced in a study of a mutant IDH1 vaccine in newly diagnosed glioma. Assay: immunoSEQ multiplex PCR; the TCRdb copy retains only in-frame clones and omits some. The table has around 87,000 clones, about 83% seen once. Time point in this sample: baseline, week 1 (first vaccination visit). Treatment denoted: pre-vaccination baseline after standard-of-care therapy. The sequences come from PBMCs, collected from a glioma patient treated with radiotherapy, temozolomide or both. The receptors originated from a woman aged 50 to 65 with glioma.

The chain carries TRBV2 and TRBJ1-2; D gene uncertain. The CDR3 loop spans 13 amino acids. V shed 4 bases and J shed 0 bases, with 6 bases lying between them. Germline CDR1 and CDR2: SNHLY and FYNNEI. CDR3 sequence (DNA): TGTGCCAGCAGTGGGACGGCTAACTATGGCTACACCTTC. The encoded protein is CASSGTANYGYTF.

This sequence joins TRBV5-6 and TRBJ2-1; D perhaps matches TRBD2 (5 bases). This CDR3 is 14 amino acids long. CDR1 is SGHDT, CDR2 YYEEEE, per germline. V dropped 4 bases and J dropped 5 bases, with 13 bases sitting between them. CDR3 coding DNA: TGTGCCAGCAGCCCCGGAGGACTTCACAATGAGCAGTTCTTC. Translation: CASSPGGLHNEQFF.

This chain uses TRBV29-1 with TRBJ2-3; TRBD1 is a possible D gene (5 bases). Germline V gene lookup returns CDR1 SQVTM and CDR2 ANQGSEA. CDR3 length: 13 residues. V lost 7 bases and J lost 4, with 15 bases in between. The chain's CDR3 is CSALGRAADTQYF. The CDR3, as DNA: TGCAGCGCGTTAGGCAGGGCGGCAGATACGCAGTATTTT.

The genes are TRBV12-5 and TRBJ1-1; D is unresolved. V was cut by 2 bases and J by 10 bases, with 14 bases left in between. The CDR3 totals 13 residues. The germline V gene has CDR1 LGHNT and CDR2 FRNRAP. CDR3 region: CASGLPPRLLAFF. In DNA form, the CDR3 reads TGTGCTAGTGGTTTGCCCCCGAGGCTACTAGCTTTCTTT.

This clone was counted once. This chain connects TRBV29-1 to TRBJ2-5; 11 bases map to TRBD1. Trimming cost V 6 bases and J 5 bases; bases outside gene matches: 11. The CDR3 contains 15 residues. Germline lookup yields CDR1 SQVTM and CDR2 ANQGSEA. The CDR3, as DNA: TGCAGCGTGGGGGGGACAGGGGGTCTTCTGGAGACCCAGTACTTC. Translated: CSVGGTGGLLETQYF.

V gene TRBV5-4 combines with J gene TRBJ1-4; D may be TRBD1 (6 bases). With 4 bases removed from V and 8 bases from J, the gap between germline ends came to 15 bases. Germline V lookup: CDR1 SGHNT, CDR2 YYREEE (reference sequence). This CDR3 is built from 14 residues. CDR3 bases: TGTGCCAGCAGCCCCGGAGGGGGTGGGGAAAAACTGTTTTTT. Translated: CASSPGGGGEKLFF.

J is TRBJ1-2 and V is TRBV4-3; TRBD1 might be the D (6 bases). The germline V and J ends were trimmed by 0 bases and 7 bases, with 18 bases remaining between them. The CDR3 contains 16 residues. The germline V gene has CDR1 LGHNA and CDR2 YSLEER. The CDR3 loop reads CASSQDARTANSGYTF. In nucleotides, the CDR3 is TGCGCCAGCAGCCAAGATGCTAGGACAGCCAATAGTGGCTACACCTTC.

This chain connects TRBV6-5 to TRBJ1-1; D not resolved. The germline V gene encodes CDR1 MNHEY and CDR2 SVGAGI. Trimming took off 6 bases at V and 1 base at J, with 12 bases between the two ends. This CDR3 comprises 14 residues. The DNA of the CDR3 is TGTGCCAGCAGCCCCCAACACCAGAACACTGAAGCTTTCTTT. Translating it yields CASSPQHQNTEAFF.

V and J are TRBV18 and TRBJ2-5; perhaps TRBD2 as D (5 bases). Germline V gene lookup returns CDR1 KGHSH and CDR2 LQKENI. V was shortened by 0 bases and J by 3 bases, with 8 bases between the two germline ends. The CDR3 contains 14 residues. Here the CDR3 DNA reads TGTGCCAGCTCACCACCGTCGAGGGAAGAGACCCAGTACTTC. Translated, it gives CASSPPSREETQYF.

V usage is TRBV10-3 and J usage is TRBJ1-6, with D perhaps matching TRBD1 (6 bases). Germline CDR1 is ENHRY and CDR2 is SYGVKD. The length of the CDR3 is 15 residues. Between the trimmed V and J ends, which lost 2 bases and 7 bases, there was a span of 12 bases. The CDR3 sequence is CAISEEGGGNSPLHF. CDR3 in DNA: TGTGCCATCAGTGAGGAGGGGGGTGGCAATTCACCCCTCCACTTT.

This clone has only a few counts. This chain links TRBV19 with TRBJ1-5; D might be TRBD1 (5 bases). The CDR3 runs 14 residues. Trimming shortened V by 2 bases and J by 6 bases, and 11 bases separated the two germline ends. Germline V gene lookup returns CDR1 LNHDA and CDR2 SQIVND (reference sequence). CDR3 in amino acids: CASSIRGVGQPQHF. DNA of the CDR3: TGTGCCAGTAGTATAAGGGGAGTGGGTCAGCCCCAGCATTTT.

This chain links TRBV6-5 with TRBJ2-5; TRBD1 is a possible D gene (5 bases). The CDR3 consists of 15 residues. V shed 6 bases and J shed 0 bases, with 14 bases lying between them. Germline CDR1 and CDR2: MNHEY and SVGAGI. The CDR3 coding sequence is TGTGCCAGCAGGCAGGGCCAGACGTACCAAGAGACCCAGTACTTC. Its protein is CASRQGQTYQETQYF.

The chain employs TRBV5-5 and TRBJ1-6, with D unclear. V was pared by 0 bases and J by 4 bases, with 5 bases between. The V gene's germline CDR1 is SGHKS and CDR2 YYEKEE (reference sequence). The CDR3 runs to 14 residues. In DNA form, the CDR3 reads TGTGCCAGCAGCTTGGACAGTTATAATTCACCCCTCCACTTT. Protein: CASSLDSYNSPLHF.

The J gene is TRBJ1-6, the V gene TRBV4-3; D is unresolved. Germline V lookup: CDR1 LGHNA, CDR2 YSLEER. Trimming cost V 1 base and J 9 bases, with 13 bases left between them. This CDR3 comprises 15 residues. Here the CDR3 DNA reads TGCGCCAGCAGCCAAGGATCGCCAGTTTCTTCACCCCTCCACTTT. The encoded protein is CASSQGSPVSSPLHF.

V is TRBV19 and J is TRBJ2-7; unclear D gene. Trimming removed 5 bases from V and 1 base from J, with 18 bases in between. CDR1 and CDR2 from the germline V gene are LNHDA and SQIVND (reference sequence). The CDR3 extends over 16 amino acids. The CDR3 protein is CASSSQRTVLSYEQYF. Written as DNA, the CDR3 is TGTGCCAGTAGTTCACAGAGAACCGTTCTTTCCTACGAGCAGTACTTC. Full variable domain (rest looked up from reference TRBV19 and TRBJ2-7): DGGITQSPKYLFRKEGQNVTLSCEQNLNHDAMYWYRQDPGQGLRLIYYSQIVNDFQKGDIAEGYSVSREKKESFPLTVTSAQKNPTAFYLCASSSQRTVLSYEQYFGPGTRLTVT.

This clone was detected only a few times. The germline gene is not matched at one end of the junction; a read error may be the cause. CDR3 in DNA: TGCAGCGTGGAAGGTGACCCGAACACTGAAGCTTTCTTT. This codes for CSVEGDPNTEAFF. The rearrangement joins TRBV29-1 to TRBJ1-1, with D hard to call. Germline lookup yields CDR1 SQVTM and CDR2 ANQGSEA. The CDR3 spans 13 residues.

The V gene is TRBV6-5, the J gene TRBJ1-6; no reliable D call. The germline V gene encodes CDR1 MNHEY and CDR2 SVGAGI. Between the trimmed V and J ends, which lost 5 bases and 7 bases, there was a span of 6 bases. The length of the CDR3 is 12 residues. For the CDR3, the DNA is TGTGCCAGCAGTAAACCCAATTCACCCCTCCACTTT. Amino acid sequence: CASSKPNSPLHF.

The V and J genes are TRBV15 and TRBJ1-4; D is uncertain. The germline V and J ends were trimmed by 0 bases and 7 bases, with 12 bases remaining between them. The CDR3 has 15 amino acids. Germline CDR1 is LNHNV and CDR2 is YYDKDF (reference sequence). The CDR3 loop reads CATSREPAFSEKLFF. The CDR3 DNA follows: TGTGCCACCAGCAGAGAACCGGCGTTTAGTGAAAAACTGTTTTTT.

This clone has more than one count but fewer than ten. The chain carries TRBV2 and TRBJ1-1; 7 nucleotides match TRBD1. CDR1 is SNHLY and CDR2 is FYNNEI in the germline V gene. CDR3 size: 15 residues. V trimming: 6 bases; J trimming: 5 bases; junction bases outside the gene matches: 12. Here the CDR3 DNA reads TGTGCCAGCAGGGGGGGTAGGGGGCTGGGAACTGAAGCTTTCTTT. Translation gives CASRGGRGLGTEAFF.

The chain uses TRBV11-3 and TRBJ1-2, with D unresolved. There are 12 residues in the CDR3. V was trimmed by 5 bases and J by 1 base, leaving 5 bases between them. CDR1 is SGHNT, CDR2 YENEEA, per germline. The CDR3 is CASSEGNYGYTF. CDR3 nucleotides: TGTGCCAGCAGCGAGGGTAACTATGGCTACACCTTC.

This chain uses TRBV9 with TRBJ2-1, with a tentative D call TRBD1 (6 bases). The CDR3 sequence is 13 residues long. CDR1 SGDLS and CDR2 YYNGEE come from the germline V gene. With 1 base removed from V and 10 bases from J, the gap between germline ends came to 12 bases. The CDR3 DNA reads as TGTGCCAGCAGCGTAAGCAGGGGAGACGAGCAGTTCTTC. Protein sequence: CASSVSRGDEQFF.

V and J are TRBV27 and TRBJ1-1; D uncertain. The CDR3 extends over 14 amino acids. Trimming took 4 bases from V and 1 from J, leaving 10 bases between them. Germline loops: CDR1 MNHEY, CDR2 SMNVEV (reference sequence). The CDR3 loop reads CASSSPAGNTEAFF. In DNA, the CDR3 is TGTGCCAGCAGTTCCCCAGCGGGGAACACTGAAGCTTTCTTT.

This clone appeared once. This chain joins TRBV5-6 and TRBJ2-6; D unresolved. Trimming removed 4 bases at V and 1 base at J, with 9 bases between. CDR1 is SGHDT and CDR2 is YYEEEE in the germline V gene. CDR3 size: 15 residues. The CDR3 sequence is CASSPMHSGANVLTF. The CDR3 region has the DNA TGTGCCAGCAGCCCGATGCATTCTGGGGCCAACGTCCTGACTTTC.

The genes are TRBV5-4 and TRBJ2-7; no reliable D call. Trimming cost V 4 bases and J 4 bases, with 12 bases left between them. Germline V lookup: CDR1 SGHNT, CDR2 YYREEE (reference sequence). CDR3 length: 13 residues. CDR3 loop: CASSAPDGYEQYF. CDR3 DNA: TGTGCCAGCAGCGCCCCGGACGGGTACGAGCAGTACTTC.